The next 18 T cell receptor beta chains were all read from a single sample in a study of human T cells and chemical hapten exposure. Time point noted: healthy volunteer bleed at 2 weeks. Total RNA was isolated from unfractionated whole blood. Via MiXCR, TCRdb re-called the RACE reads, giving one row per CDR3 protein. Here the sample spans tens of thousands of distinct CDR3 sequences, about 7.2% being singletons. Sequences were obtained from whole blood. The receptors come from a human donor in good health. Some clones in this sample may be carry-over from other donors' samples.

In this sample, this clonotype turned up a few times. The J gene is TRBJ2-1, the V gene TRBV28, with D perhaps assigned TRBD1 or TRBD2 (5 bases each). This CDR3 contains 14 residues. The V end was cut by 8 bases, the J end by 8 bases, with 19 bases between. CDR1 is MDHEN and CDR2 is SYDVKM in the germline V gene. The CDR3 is CASRPHWGSDEQFF. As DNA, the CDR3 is TGTGCCAGCCGTCCACACTGGGGGTCCGATGAGCAGTTCTTC.

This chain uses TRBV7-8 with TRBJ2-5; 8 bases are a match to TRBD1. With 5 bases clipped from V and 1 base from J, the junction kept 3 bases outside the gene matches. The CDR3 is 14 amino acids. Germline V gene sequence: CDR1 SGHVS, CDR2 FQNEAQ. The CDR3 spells CASSDTGGQETQYF. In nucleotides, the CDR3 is TGTGCCAGCAGCGACACAGGGGGCCAAGAGACCCAGTACTTC.

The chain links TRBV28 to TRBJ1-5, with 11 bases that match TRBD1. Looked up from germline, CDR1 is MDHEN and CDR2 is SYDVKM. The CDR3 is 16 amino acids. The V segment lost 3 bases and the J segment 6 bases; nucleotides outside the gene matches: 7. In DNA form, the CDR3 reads TGTGCCAGCAGTTTTTCTGGGACAGGGGGTCGTCAGCCCCAGCATTTT. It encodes CASSFSGTGGRQPQHF.

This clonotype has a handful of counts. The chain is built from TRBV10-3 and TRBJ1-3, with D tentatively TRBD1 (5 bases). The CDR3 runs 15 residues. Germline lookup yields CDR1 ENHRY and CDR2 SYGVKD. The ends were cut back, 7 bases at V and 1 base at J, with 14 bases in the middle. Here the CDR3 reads CAIKKGIGSGNTIYF. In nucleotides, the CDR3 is TGTGCCATCAAAAAGGGGATCGGTTCTGGAAACACCATATATTTT.

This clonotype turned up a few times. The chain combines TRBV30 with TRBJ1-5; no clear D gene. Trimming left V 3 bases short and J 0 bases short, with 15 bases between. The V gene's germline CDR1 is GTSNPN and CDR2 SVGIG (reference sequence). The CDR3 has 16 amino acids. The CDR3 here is CAWSARTGYSNQPQHF. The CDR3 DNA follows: TGTGCCTGGAGCGCCAGGACGGGTTATAGCAATCAGCCCCAGCATTTT.

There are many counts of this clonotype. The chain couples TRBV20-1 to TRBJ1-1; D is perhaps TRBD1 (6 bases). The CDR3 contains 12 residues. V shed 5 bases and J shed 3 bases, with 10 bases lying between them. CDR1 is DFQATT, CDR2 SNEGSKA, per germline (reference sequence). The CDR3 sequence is CSAGRGYTEAFF. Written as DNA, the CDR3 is TGCAGTGCTGGAAGGGGGTACACTGAAGCTTTCTTT.

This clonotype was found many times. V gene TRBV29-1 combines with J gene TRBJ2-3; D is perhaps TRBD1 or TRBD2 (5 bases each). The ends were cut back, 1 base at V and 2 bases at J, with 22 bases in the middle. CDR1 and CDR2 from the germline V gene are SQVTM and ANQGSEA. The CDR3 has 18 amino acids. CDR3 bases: TGCAGCGTTGAAGGCCCCCGGGGCTATTCGTTCTCCACAGATACGCAGTATTTT. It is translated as CSVEGPRGYSFSTDTQYF.

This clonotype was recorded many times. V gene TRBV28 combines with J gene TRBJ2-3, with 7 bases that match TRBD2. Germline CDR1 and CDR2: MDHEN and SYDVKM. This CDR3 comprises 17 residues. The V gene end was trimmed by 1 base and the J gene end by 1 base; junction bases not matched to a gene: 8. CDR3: CASSLSYRDYGTDTQYF. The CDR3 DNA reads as TGTGCCAGCAGTTTATCCTACCGGGACTATGGCACAGATACGCAGTATTTT.

CDR3 sequence (DNA): TGTGCCAGCAGCTCAGCGGCTAGCGGGTACGCTGAGCAGTTCTTC. Protein sequence: CASSSAASGYAEQFF. The chain carries TRBV7-9 and TRBJ2-1, with 8 bases identical to TRBD2. Germline-derived CDR1 and CDR2 are SEHNR and FQNEAQ (reference sequence). The CDR3 runs to 15 residues. V was pared by 4 bases and J by 9 bases, with 11 bases of the junction left unmatched.

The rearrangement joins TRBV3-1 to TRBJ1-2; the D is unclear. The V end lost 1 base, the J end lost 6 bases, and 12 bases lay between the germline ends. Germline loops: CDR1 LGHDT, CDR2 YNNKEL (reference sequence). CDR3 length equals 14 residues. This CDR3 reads CASSQGVTIDGYTF. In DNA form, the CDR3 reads TGTGCCAGCAGCCAAGGAGTCACAATCGATGGCTACACCTTC.

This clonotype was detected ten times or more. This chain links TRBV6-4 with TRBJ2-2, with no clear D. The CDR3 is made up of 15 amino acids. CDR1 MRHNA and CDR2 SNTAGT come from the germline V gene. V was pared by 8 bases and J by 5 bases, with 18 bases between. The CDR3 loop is CASSKEGDGTGELFF. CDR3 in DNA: TGTGCCAGCTCCAAAGAAGGCGATGGGACCGGGGAGCTGTTTTTT.

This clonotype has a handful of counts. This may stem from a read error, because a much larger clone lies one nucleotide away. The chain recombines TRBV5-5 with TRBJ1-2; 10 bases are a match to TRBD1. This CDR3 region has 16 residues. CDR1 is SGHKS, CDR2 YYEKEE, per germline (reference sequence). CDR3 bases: TGTGCCAGCAGCTTGGTAGATCGGGACAGGGGTAATGGCTACAACTTC. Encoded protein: CASSLVDRDRGNGYNF.

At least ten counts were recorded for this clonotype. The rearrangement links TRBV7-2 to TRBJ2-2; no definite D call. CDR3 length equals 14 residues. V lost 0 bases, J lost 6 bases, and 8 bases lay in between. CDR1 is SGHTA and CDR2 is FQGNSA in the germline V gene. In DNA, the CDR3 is TGTGCCAGCAGCTTAGCGCATGGGCCCGGGGAGCTGTTTTTT. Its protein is CASSLAHGPGELFF. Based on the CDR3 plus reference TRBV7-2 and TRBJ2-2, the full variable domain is GAGVSQSPSNKVTEKGKDVELRCDPISGHTALYWYRQSLGQGLEFLIYFQGNSAPDKSGLPSDRFSAERTGGSVSTLTIQRTQQEDSAVYLCASSLAHGPGELFFGEGSRLTVL.

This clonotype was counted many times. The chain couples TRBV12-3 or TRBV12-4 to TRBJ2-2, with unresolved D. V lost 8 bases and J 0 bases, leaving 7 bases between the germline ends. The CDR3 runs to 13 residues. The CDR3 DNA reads TGTGCCAGCCATTACGCGAACACCGGGGAGCTGTTTTTT. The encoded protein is CASHYANTGELFF.

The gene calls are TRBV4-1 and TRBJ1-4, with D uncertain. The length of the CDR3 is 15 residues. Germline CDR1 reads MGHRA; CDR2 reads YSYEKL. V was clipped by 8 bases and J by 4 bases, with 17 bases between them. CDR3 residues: CASGIGRGGNEKLFF. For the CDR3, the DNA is TGCGCCAGCGGAATAGGGCGGGGAGGTAATGAAAAACTGTTTTTT.

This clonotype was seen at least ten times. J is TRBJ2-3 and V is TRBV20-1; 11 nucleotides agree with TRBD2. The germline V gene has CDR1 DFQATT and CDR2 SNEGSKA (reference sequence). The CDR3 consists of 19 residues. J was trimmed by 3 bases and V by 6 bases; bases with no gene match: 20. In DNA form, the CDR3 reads TGCAGTGCCCCAAGGCCTAGCGGGGGGTCAACTCAAATTACAGATACGCAGTATTTT. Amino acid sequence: CSAPRPSGGSTQITDTQYF.

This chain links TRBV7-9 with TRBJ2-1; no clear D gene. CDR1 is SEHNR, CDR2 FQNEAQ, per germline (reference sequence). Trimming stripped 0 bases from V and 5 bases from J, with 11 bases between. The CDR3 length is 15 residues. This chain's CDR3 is CASSLAHSRNNEQFF. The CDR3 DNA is TGTGCCAGCAGCTTAGCCCACTCCCGTAACAATGAGCAGTTCTTC.

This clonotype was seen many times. The CDR3 nucleotides read TGTGCCATCAGTGAGTCTAAGTGGGAAGGGACTGAAGCTTTCTTT. Amino acids: CAISESKWEGTEAFF. This chain uses TRBV10-3 with TRBJ1-1; D unresolved. The CDR3 loop spans 15 amino acids. The germline gives CDR1 ENHRY, CDR2 SYGVKD. The V gene lost 0 bases and the J gene lost 5 bases, with 13 bases spanning the gap.